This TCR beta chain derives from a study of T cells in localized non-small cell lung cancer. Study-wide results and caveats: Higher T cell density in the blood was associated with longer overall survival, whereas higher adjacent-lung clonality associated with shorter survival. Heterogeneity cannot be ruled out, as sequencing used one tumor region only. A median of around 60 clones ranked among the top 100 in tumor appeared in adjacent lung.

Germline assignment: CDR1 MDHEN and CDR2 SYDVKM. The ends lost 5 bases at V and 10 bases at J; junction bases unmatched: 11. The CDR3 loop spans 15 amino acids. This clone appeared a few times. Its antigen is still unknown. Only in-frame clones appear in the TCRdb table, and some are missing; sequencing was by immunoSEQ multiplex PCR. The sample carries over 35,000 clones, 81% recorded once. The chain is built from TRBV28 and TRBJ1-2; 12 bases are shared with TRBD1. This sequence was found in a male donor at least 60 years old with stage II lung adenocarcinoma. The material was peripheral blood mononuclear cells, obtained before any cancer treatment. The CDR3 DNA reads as TGTGCCAGCAGTATCCGCTATCCGGGACAGGGGGCCTACACCTTC. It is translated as CASSIRYPGQGAYTF.